The sequence of this T cell receptor (beta chain) was determined in a study of OX40 agonist ivuxolimab in advanced cancers. Study-wide findings and caveats: A proportion of nonresponders additionally exhibited low normalized T-cell clonal expansion. Partial responders receiving 0.1-3.0 mg/kg showed among the lowest clonal expansion. At doses 0.1 to 3.0 mg/kg, CD4+ and CD8+ clones expanded.

The table lists this clone with a count of one. Its cognate antigen is unknown. The data were produced by immunoSEQ multiplex PCR, yet TCRdb's version contains in-frame clones alone and is incomplete. This table holds tens of thousands of clones, approximately 90% found once. V lost 3 bases and J 0 bases, leaving 13 bases between the germline ends. CDR1 is SGHNT and CDR2 is YYREEE in the germline V gene (reference sequence). This CDR3 is 16 amino acids long. The gene calls are TRBV5-4 and TRBJ1-5, with D perhaps matching TRBD1 (6 bases). This TCR came from an adult with an advanced solid tumor such as melanoma, head and neck, liver or kidney cancer. Sequencing used CD4+ or CD8+ T cells sorted from blood, obtained in a trial of the OX40 agonist ivuxolimab. CDR3 amino acids: CASSWGGAYSNQPQHF. The CDR3 coding sequence is TGTGCCAGCAGCTGGGGGGGGGCGTATAGCAATCAGCCCCAGCATTTT.